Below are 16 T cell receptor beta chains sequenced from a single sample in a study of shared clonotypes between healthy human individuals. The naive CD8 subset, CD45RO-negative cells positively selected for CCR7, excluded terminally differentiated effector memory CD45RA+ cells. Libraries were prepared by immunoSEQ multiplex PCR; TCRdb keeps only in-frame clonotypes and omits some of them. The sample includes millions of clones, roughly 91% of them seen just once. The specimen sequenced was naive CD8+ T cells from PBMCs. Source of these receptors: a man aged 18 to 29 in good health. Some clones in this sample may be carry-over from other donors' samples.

CDR3: CASSGYGQGAYNEQFF. CDR3 bases: TGTGCCAGCAGCGGATACGGACAGGGGGCGTACAATGAGCAGTTCTTC. The chain carries TRBV9 and TRBJ2-1; 11 bases align to TRBD1. Germline V gene sequence: CDR1 SGDLS, CDR2 YYNGEE. This CDR3 comprises 16 residues. V shed 3 bases and J 4 bases; nucleotides not matched to a gene: 6.

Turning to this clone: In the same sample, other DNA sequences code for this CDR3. The CDR3 loop is CASSLTNTGELFF. In DNA, the CDR3 is TGTGCCAGCAGCTTAACGAACACCGGGGAGCTGTTTTTT. V gene TRBV7-8 combines with J gene TRBJ2-2; D unclear. Trimming cost V 2 bases and J 0 bases, with 1 base left between them. The CDR3 is made up of 13 amino acids. The germline CDR1 and CDR2 sequences are SGHVS and FQNEAQ.

Written as DNA, the CDR3 is TGTGCCAGCAGCTCCACACTAGCGGGAGGAACCTCTAATACGCAGTATTTT. Residues: CASSSTLAGGTSNTQYF. The gene calls are TRBV7-3 and TRBJ2-3; TRBD2 matches 12 bases. The CDR3 length is 17 residues. From germline, CDR1 is SGHTA and CDR2 FQGTGA. V was clipped by 4 bases and J by 7 bases; unmatched bases: 12.

The CDR3 bases are TGTGCCACCAGCAGAGATCGGGACAGGGGAAGCTCTGGAAACACCATATATTTT. Its protein is CATSRDRDRGSSGNTIYF. The rearrangement joins TRBV15 to TRBJ1-3, with 10 positions matching TRBD1. The CDR3 is made up of 18 amino acids. Germline V gives CDR1 LNHNV, CDR2 YYDKDF (reference sequence). The V and J ends lost 0 bases and 0 bases, in that order; junction bases with no gene match: 5.

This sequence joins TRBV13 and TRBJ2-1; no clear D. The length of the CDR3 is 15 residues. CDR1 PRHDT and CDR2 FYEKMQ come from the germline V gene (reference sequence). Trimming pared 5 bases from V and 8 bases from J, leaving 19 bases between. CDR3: CASSTEARRGDEQFF. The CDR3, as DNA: TGTGCCAGCAGCACAGAAGCCCGCCGTGGCGATGAGCAGTTCTTC. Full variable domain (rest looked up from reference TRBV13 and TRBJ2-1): AAGVIQSPRHLIKEKRETATLKCYPIPRHDTVYWYQQGPGQDPQFLISFYEKMQSDKGSIPDRFSAQQFSDYHSELNMSSLELGDSALYFCASSTEARRGDEQFFGPGTRLTVL.

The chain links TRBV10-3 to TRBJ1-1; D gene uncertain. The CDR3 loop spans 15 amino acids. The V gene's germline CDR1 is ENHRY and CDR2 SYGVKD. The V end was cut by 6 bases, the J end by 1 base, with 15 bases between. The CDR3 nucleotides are TGTGCCATCAGGGAAACCAAAACAGAGAACACTGAAGCTTTCTTT. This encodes CAIRETKTENTEAFF.

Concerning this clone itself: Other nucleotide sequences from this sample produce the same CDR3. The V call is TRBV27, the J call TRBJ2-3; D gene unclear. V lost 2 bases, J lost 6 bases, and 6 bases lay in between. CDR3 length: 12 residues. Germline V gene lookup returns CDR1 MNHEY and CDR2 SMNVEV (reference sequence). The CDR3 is CASSLMGDTQYF. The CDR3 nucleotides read TGTGCCAGCAGTTTAATGGGGGATACGCAGTATTTT.

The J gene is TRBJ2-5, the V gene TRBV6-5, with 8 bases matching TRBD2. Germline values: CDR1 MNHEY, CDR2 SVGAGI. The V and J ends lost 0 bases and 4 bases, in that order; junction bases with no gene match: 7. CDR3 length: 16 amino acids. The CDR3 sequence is CASSYSTSDLSETQYF. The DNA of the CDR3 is TGTGCCAGCAGTTACTCGACTAGCGATTTGTCAGAGACCCAGTACTTC.

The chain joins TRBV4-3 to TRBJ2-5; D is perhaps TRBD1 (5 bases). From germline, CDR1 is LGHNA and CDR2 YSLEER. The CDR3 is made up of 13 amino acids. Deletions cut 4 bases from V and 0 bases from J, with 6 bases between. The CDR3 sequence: CASSPGYQETQYF. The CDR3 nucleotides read TGCGCCAGCAGCCCAGGGTACCAAGAGACCCAGTACTTC.

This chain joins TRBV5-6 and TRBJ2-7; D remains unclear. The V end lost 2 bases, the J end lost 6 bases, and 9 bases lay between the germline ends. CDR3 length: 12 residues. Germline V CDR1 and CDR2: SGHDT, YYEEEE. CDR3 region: CASSLRSSEQYF. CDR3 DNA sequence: TGTGCCAGCAGCTTACGATCCAGCGAGCAGTACTTC.

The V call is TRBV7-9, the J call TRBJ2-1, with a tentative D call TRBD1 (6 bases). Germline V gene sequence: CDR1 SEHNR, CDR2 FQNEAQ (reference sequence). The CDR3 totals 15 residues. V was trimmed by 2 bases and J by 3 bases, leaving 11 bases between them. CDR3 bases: TGTGCCAGCAGCTTATCCGGGACATACTACAATGAGCAGTTCTTC. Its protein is CASSLSGTYYNEQFF.

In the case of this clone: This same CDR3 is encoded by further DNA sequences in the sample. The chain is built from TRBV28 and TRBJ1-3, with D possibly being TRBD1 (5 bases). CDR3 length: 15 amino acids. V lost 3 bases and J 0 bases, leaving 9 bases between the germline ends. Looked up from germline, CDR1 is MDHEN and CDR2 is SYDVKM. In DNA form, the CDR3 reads TGTGCCAGCAGTTTTCGGGACTACTCTGGAAACACCATATATTTT. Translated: CASSFRDYSGNTIYF.

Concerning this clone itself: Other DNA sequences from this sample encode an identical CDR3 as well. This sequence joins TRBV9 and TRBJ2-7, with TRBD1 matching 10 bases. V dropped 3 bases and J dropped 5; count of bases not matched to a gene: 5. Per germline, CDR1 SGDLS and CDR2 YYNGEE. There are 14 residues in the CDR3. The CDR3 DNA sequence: TGTGCCAGCAGCGACCGGGACAGGGGAGACGAGCAGTACTTC. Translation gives CASSDRDRGDEQYF.

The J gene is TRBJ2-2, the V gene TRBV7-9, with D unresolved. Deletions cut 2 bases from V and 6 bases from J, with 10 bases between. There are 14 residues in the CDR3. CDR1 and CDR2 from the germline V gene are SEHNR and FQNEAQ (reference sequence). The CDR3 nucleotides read TGTGCCAGCAGCTTACAGGCAGCTCCCGGGGAGCTGTTTTTT. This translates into CASSLQAAPGELFF.

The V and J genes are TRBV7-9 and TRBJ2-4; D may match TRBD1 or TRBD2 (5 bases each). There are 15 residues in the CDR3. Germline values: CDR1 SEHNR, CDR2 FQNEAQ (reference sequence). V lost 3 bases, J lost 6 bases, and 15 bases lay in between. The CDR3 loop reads CASSLPPGLGNIQYF. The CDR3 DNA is TGTGCCAGCAGCTTGCCGCCGGGGCTCGGAAACATTCAGTACTTC.

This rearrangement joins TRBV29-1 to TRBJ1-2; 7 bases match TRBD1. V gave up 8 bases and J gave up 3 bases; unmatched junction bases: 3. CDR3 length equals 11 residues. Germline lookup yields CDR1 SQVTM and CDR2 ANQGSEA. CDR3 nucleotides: TGCAGCCCCGGGACAGACTATGGCTACACCTTC. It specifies CSPGTDYGYTF.